Listed below are T cell receptor beta chains from one sample, sequenced in a study of Ad26.COV2.S vaccination and SARS-CoV-2 variants. The table came from immunoSEQ multiplex PCR; TCRdb's copy has only in-frame clones and leaves some out. The sample contains some 340,000 clones, around 84% of which appear only once. Here the sequenced sample was peripheral blood, taken in a trial of Ad26.COV2.S vaccine versus placebo. The origin of the receptors is a person between 18 and 65 years old who received the Ad26.COV2.S COVID-19 vaccine or a placebo. Both conserved end residues are trimmed from each CDR3. D genes are given only for firm matches.

>TRBD2|TRBV9|TRBJ2-3
ASSVGRGSTDTQY
>TRBD1|TRBV7-7|TRBJ2-2
ATSPLSDRGGTGELF
>TRBD1|TRBV5-1|TRBJ2-5
ASSPGTARGETQY
>.|TRBV3-1/TRBV3-2|TRBJ2-7
ASSEAGVPYEQY
>.|TRBV7-2|TRBJ1-5
ASSSDGRGNQPQH
>.|TRBV3-1/TRBV3-2|TRBJ2-1
ASSQAELVGQGNNEQF
>.|TRBV7-2|TRBJ2-5
ASSLRGEETQY
>TRBD1|TRBV5-1|TRBJ1-3
ASRNSDRTGFSGNTIY
>.|TRBV5-6|TRBJ1-6
ASSLVSSGGGSPLH
>TRBD1|TRBV19|TRBJ1-2
ASSIWRTGSYT